Each of the 4 T cell receptor beta chains below was sequenced from the same sample in a study of blood T cell repertoires in COVID-19. The method was immunoSEQ multiplex PCR; TCRdb's version includes in-frame clones alone and lacks a portion of them. The sample carries roughly 120,000 clones, about 87% recorded once. Sequenced: peripheral blood. Receptor source: a woman in her forties or fifties with acute or convalescent COVID-19.

The genes are TRBV30 and TRBJ1-4; TRBD1 agrees at 8 bases. Looked up from germline, CDR1 is GTSNPN and CDR2 is SVGIG (reference sequence). V dropped 2 bases and J dropped 7; count of bases not matched to a gene: 3. CDR3 length: 13 amino acids. The CDR3 reads CAWSSQGAEKLFF. The CDR3 coding sequence is TGTGCCTGGAGTAGTCAGGGGGCTGAAAAACTGTTTTTT.

This clone was recorded a few times. The chain recombines TRBV5-4 with TRBJ1-2, with TRBD1 matching 7 bases. The junction had 4 bases not matched to a gene; V was cut back by 4 bases and J by 7 bases. The CDR3 has 12 amino acids. In germline, CDR1 is SGHNT, CDR2 YYREEE (reference sequence). The DNA for the CDR3 is TGTGCCAGCAGCCCGGGACAGACTGGCTACACCTTC. Encoded protein: CASSPGQTGYTF.

The chain has TRBV6-5 and TRBJ1-5; 10 bases line up with TRBD1. Germline CDR1 MNHEY, CDR2 SVGAGI. The CDR3 contains 14 residues. Germline trimming cut 6 bases from V and 3 bases from J; bases unmatched to any gene: 2. The DNA of the CDR3 is TGTGCCAGCAGGGACAGGGGGATCAATCAGCCCCAGCATTTT. This gives the protein CASRDRGINQPQHF.

This clone was seen a handful of times. The chain combines TRBV18 with TRBJ1-4; no definite D call. Germline lookup yields CDR1 KGHSH and CDR2 LQKENI. This CDR3 is built from 15 residues. V lost 8 bases and J 6 bases, leaving 19 bases between the germline ends. The CDR3 coding sequence is TGTGCCAGCACGCGGACGGGGAAATCGGATGAAAAACTGTTTTTT. Translating it yields CASTRTGKSDEKLFF.